Presented here are 27 T cell receptor beta chains from one specimen sequenced in a study of blood T cell repertoires in COVID-19. The repertoire was sequenced with immunoSEQ multiplex PCR; TCRdb's copy has only in-frame clones and lacks some. Of about 64,000 clones in the sample, under 80% are singletons; the top ten hold 4% to 5.5%. What was sequenced was peripheral blood. These receptors came from a human donor in a cohort sampled during active COVID-19.

This clone was seen only a few times. The J gene is TRBJ2-1, the V gene TRBV28, with 9 bases that match TRBD1. Trimming took 6 bases from V and 1 from J; bases not matched to a gene: 4. The germline V gene encodes CDR1 MDHEN and CDR2 SYDVKM. The CDR3 consists of 15 residues. The CDR3 region has the DNA TGTGCCAGCAGAACGGGACAGGGTTCCTACAATGAGCAGTTCTTC. Residues: CASRTGQGSYNEQFF.

V gene TRBV3-1 (or the pseudogene TRBV3-2) combines with J gene TRBJ2-1; TRBD1 might be the D (6 bases). The CDR3 has 15 residues. V lost 0 bases, J lost 4 bases, and 10 bases lay in between. Germline V CDR1 and CDR2: LGHDT, YNNKEL (reference sequence). CDR3 coding DNA: TGTGCCAGCAGCCAAGATATAGGACAGTACAATGAGCAGTTCTTC. Protein product: CASSQDIGQYNEQFF.

V gene TRBV7-2 combines with J gene TRBJ2-1; D may be TRBD2 (6 bases). The CDR3 extends over 16 amino acids. V was trimmed by 4 bases and J by 5 bases, leaving 18 bases between them. Per germline, CDR1 SGHTA and CDR2 FQGNSA. The CDR3 region is CASSSPGRGKHNEQFF. The CDR3 region has the DNA TGTGCCAGCAGCTCCCCCGGACGGGGGAAACACAATGAGCAGTTCTTC.

The rearrangement links TRBV19 to TRBJ1-1; 9 bases align to TRBD1. Germline loops: CDR1 LNHDA, CDR2 SQIVND (reference sequence). CDR3 length equals 16 residues. The V and J ends lost 4 bases and 5 bases, in that order; junction bases with no gene match: 11. Written as DNA, the CDR3 is TGTGCCAGTAGTACCACAGGGGGCGGTTTCGCGACTGAAGCTTTCTTT. This gives the protein CASSTTGGGFATEAFF.

V usage is TRBV19 and J usage is TRBJ2-2; TRBD2 might be the D (6 bases). Trimming cost V 4 bases and J 4 bases, with 7 bases left between them. The germline V gene has CDR1 LNHDA and CDR2 SQIVND (reference sequence). The CDR3 has 13 amino acids. The CDR3 sequence is CASSTRGTGELFF. The CDR3 bases are TGTGCCAGTAGTACGCGGGGCACCGGGGAGCTGTTTTTT.

This clone was seen once. The V call is TRBV5-1, the J call TRBJ1-1, with D possibly being TRBD1 (6 bases). The CDR3 totals 13 residues. Trimming took off 4 bases at V and 3 bases at J, with 10 bases between the two ends. Per the germline V gene, CDR1 is SGHRS and CDR2 is YFSETQ. CDR3 in DNA: TGCGCCAGCAGCGGGGACATTTACACTGAAGCTTTCTTT. Protein: CASSGDIYTEAFF. The full variable domain, in which reference TRBV5-1 and TRBJ1-1 provide the parts outside the CDR3, is KAGVTQTPRYLIKTRGQQVTLSCSPISGHRSVSWYQQTPGQGLQFLFEYFSETQRNKGNFPGRFSGRQFSNSRSEMNVSTLELGDSALYLCASSGDIYTEAFFGQGTRLTVV.

The chain has TRBV19 and TRBJ1-1; the D gene is possibly TRBD1 (6 bases). The CDR3 totals 14 residues. Trimming pared 5 bases from V and 3 bases from J, leaving 13 bases between. CDR1 is LNHDA, CDR2 SQIVND, per germline (reference sequence). The CDR3 sequence: CASSPSSGDTEAFF. CDR3 nucleotides: TGTGCCAGTAGTCCCTCGTCAGGGGACACTGAAGCTTTCTTT.

The rearrangement uses TRBV9 and TRBJ2-1, with D maybe TRBD1 (7 bases). V lost 3 bases, J lost 9 bases, and 22 bases lay in between. Germline V lookup: CDR1 SGDLS, CDR2 YYNGEE. CDR3 length: 16 residues. The CDR3 loop is CASSATGQPVGGEQFF. As DNA, the CDR3 is TGTGCCAGCAGCGCCACGGGACAGCCCGTCGGGGGTGAGCAGTTCTTC.

The V gene is TRBV11-2, the J gene TRBJ2-7, with 7 bases that match TRBD1. Germline V CDR1 and CDR2: SGHAT, FQNNGV. V lost 2 bases and J lost 2; bases outside the gene matches: 6. This CDR3 spans 15 amino acids. In DNA form, the CDR3 reads TGTGCCAGCAGCTTACAACAGGGGCTACCCTACGAGCAGTACTTC. This sequence encodes CASSLQQGLPYEQYF.

The rearrangement links TRBV9 to TRBJ1-1; perhaps TRBD1 as D (6 bases). Germline CDR1 SGDLS, CDR2 YYNGEE. The CDR3 contains 15 residues. The ends were cut back, 0 bases at V and 1 base at J, with 10 bases in the middle. Here the CDR3 reads CASSVGRRGNTEAFF. The CDR3 DNA sequence: TGTGCCAGCAGCGTAGGCCGCAGGGGGAACACTGAAGCTTTCTTT.

CDR3 DNA: TGTGCCAGCAGTTCAGGGATGGGCACTGAAGCTTTCTTT. It codes for CASSSGMGTEAFF. The chain couples TRBV12-3 or TRBV12-4 to TRBJ1-1, with D perhaps TRBD1 (5 bases). V was shortened by 4 bases and J by 4 bases, with 10 bases between the two germline ends. This CDR3 is built from 13 residues.

The chain combines TRBV29-1 with TRBJ1-5; D not resolved. There are 13 residues in the CDR3. Deletions cut 4 bases from V and 0 bases from J, with 7 bases between. Germline CDR1 is SQVTM and CDR2 is ANQGSEA. The CDR3 DNA reads as TGCAGCGTTGTACAATCTAGCAATCAGCCCCAGCATTTT. It yields the protein CSVVQSSNQPQHF.

V gene TRBV5-4 combines with J gene TRBJ2-7, with TRBD1 identical over 9 bases. Per germline, CDR1 SGHNT and CDR2 YYREEE (reference sequence). This CDR3 spans 14 amino acids. V lost 3 bases to trimming and J lost 1 base; unmatched junction nucleotides: 2. The CDR3 loop reads CASSWGQGSYEQYF. The CDR3, as DNA: TGTGCCAGCAGCTGGGGACAGGGATCCTACGAGCAGTACTTC.

The rearrangement joins TRBV6-2 or TRBV6-3 to TRBJ2-7; D perhaps matches TRBD2 (6 bases). This CDR3 comprises 14 residues. CDR1 is MNHEY and CDR2 is SVGEGT in the germline V gene. Trimming took 4 bases from V and 4 from J, leaving 14 bases between them. The CDR3: CASSSGLGRYEQYF. CDR3 DNA: TGTGCCAGCAGTTCGGGACTGGGGAGGTACGAGCAGTACTTC.

The CDR3 is CASSDRDRGQPPNYGYTF. The CDR3 DNA follows: TGTGCCAGCAGCGACCGGGACAGGGGCCAGCCACCTAACTATGGCTACACCTTC. The chain recombines TRBV7-9 with TRBJ1-2; 10 bases fit TRBD1. The germline V gene encodes CDR1 SEHNR and CDR2 FQNEAQ (reference sequence). J gave up 0 bases and V 5 bases, and 12 bases lay outside the gene matches. The CDR3 has 18 residues.

The J gene is TRBJ1-6, the V gene TRBV18; 7 bases agree with TRBD1. V gave up 6 bases and J gave up 10 bases; unmatched junction bases: 9. The CDR3 consists of 14 residues. Germline V gene lookup returns CDR1 KGHSH and CDR2 LQKENI. The CDR3 DNA is TGTGCCAGCTCCTCGGACAGGCTCAGCTCACCCCTCCACTTT. It encodes CASSSDRLSSPLHF.

In this sample, this clone turned up a few times. V and J are TRBV7-2 and TRBJ1-2, with TRBD1 identical over 7 bases. This CDR3 contains 14 residues. CDR1 is SGHTA, CDR2 FQGNSA, per germline. V lost 3 bases to trimming and J lost 5 bases; unmatched junction nucleotides: 6. The CDR3 sequence: CASSLGGQTYGYTF. CDR3 sequence (DNA): TGTGCCAGCAGCTTGGGGGGACAGACATATGGCTACACCTTC.

This clone showed up many times. This chain connects TRBV5-1 to TRBJ1-4, with D perhaps matching TRBD1 (6 bases). In germline, CDR1 is SGHRS, CDR2 YFSETQ. V gave up 4 bases and J gave up 8 bases, with 21 bases separating them. This CDR3 is built from 16 residues. CDR3 region: CASSRTTTGNEEKLFF. CDR3 in DNA: TGCGCCAGCAGCCGTACCACTACAGGGAATGAAGAAAAACTGTTTTTT. The variable domain in full, with the rest retrieved from reference TRBV5-1 and TRBJ1-4, is KAGVTQTPRYLIKTRGQQVTLSCSPISGHRSVSWYQQTPGQGLQFLFEYFSETQRNKGNFPGRFSGRQFSNSRSEMNVSTLELGDSALYLCASSRTTTGNEEKLFFGSGTQLSVL.

V usage is TRBV19 and J usage is TRBJ2-1, with TRBD1 matching over 7 bases. V lost 5 bases and J lost 5; bases outside the gene matches: 9. The CDR3 runs 15 residues. The germline CDR1 and CDR2 sequences are LNHDA and SQIVND (reference sequence). CDR3 protein: CASSPRDSRNNEQFF. DNA of the CDR3: TGTGCCAGTAGTCCCCGGGACAGTCGCAACAATGAGCAGTTCTTC.

The rearrangement uses TRBV19 and TRBJ2-6, with TRBD1 matching 10 bases. Germline V gene data show CDR1 as LNHDA and CDR2 as SQIVND (reference sequence). V lost 0 bases and J lost 4; bases outside the gene matches: 6. The CDR3 length is 18 residues. As DNA, the CDR3 is TGTGCCAGTAGTATAGACGGGACAGGGGCTTGGGGGGCCAACGTCCTGACTTTC. This gives the protein CASSIDGTGAWGANVLTF. The complete variable domain, with remaining parts taken from reference TRBV19 and TRBJ2-6, reads DGGITQSPKYLFRKEGQNVTLSCEQNLNHDAMYWYRQDPGQGLRLIYYSQIVNDFQKGDIAEGYSVSREKKESFPLTVTSAQKNPTAFYLCASSIDGTGAWGANVLTFGAGSRLTVL.

The chain has TRBV7-9 and TRBJ1-2, with 8 bases fitting TRBD1. The CDR3 is 15 amino acids. The V gene's germline CDR1 is SEHNR and CDR2 FQNEAQ (reference sequence). Trimming at V came to 5 bases and at J to 4 bases, leaving 9 bases not matched to a gene. The CDR3 loop reads CASSPSGTGFYGYTF. CDR3 sequence (DNA): TGTGCCAGCAGCCCCTCCGGGACAGGTTTCTATGGCTACACCTTC.

This chain connects TRBV3-1 (or the pseudogene TRBV3-2) to TRBJ2-1; 7 nucleotides line up with TRBD1. Trimming at V came to 1 base and at J to 6 bases, leaving 3 bases not matched to a gene. Germline loops: CDR1 LGHDT, CDR2 YNNKEL (reference sequence). The CDR3 length is 14 residues. Written as DNA, the CDR3 is TGTGCCAGCAGCCAAGGGGACAGTTCCAATGAGCAGTTCTTC. Its translation: CASSQGDSSNEQFF.

This rearrangement joins TRBV25-1 to TRBJ2-1; 10 bases are a match to TRBD1. CDR3 length: 15 residues. Per the germline V gene, CDR1 is MGHDK and CDR2 is SYGVNS. Trimming cost V 5 bases and J 9 bases; bases outside gene matches: 10. CDR3 DNA: TGTGCCAGCAGTCAACCGGGACAGGGGCTAAGTGAGCAGTTCTTC. As protein: CASSQPGQGLSEQFF.

The gene calls are TRBV6-6 and TRBJ1-2, with TRBD1 as a possible D gene (5 bases). Germline CDR1 and CDR2: MNHNY and SVGAGI (reference sequence). CDR3 length: 16 residues. Between the trimmed V and J ends, which lost 7 bases and 2 bases, there was a span of 20 bases. CDR3: CASIPRQGTTNYGYTF. For the CDR3, the DNA is TGTGCCAGCATTCCCCGGCAGGGTACCACAAACTATGGCTACACCTTC.

J is TRBJ2-7 and V is TRBV11-1; D is undetermined. Per germline, CDR1 SGHAT and CDR2 FQDESV (reference sequence). The CDR3 length is 13 residues. V dropped 4 bases and J dropped 0 bases, with 7 bases sitting between them. The CDR3 loop reads CASSSRSSYEQYF. The CDR3 DNA reads TGTGCCAGCAGCTCCCGGAGCTCCTACGAGCAGTACTTC.

This CDR3 is CASSVRAAYEQYF. The CDR3 nucleotides are TGTGCCAGTAGTGTCCGTGCAGCCTACGAGCAGTACTTC. This chain connects TRBV19 to TRBJ2-7; D is uncertain. This CDR3 contains 13 residues. The germline V gene has CDR1 LNHDA and CDR2 SQIVND (reference sequence). The ends were cut back, 5 bases at V and 2 bases at J, with 10 bases in the middle.

This clone occurred once. The rearrangement joins TRBV7-9 to TRBJ1-1; D unclear. Germline V lookup: CDR1 SEHNR, CDR2 FQNEAQ (reference sequence). The CDR3 is 15 residues long. Trimming took off 5 bases at V and 4 bases at J, with 17 bases between the two ends. Here the CDR3 DNA reads TGTGCCAGCAGCGCCCAGCCGGGAGTCGCCACTGAAGCTTTCTTT. Translation: CASSAQPGVATEAFF.